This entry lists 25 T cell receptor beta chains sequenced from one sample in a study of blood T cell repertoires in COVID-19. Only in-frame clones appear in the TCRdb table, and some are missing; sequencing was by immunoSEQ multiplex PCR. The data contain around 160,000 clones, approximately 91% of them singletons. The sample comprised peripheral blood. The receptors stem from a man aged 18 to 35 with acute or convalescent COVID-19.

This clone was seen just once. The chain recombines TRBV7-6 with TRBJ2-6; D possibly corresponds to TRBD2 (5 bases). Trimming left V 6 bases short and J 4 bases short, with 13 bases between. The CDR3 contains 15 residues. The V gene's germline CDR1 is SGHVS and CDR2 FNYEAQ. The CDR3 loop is CASRTVGVGANVLTF. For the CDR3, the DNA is TGTGCCAGCAGAACCGTCGGGGTCGGGGCCAACGTCCTGACTTTC.

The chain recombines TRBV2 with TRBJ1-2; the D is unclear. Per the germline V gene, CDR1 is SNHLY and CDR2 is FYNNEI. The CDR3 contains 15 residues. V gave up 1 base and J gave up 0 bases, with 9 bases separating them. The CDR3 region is CASSEDPRTNYGYTF. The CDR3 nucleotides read TGTGCCAGCAGTGAAGATCCGAGGACTAACTATGGCTACACCTTC.

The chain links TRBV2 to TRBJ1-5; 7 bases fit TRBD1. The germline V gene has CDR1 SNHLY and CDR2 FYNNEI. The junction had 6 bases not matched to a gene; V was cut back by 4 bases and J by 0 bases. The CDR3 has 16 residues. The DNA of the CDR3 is TGTGCCAGCAGTGGCCAACAGGGGTCTAGCAATCAGCCCCAGCATTTT. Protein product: CASSGQQGSSNQPQHF.

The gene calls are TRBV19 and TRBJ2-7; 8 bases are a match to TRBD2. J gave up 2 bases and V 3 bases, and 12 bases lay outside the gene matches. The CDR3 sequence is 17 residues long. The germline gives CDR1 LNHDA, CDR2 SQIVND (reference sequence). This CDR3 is CASSISYGRAFPYEQYF. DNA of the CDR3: TGTGCCAGTAGTATTAGTTACGGGAGGGCCTTCCCCTACGAGCAGTACTTC. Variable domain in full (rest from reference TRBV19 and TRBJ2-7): DGGITQSPKYLFRKEGQNVTLSCEQNLNHDAMYWYRQDPGQGLRLIYYSQIVNDFQKGDIAEGYSVSREKKESFPLTVTSAQKNPTAFYLCASSISYGRAFPYEQYFGPGTRLTVT.

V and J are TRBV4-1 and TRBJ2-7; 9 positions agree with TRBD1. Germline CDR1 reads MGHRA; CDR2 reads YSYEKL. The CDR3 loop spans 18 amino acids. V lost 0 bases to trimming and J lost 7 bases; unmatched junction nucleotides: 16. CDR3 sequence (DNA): TGCGCCAGCAGCCAAGAGGTCGTGCGAGGGGACAGGGCGGGTGAGCAGTACTTC. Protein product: CASSQEVVRGDRAGEQYF.

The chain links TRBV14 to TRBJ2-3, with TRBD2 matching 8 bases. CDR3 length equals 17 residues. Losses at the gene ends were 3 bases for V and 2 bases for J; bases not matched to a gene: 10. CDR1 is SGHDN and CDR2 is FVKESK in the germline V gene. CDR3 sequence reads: CASSHGKSGRVTDTQYF. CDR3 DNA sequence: TGTGCCAGCAGCCATGGAAAGAGCGGGAGAGTCACAGATACGCAGTATTTT.

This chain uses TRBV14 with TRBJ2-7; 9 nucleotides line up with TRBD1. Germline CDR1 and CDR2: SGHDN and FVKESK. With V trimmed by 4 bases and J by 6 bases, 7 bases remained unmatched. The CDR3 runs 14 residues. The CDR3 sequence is CASSRPGTGFEQYF. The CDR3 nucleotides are TGTGCCAGCAGCCGGCCCGGGACAGGGTTCGAGCAGTACTTC. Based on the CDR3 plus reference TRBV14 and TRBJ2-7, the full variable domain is EAGVTQFPSHSVIEKGQTVTLRCDPISGHDNLYWYRRVMGKEIKFLLHFVKESKQDESGMPNNRFLAERTGGTYSTLKVQPAELEDSGVYFCASSRPGTGFEQYFGPGTRLTVT.

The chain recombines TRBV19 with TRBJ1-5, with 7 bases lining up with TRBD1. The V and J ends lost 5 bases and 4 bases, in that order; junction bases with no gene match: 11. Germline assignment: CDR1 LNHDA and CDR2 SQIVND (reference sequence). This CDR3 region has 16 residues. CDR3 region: CASSARIGTANQPQHF. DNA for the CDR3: TGTGCCAGTAGTGCCCGCATTGGGACAGCTAATCAGCCCCAGCATTTT. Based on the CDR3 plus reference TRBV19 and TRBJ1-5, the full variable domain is DGGITQSPKYLFRKEGQNVTLSCEQNLNHDAMYWYRQDPGQGLRLIYYSQIVNDFQKGDIAEGYSVSREKKESFPLTVTSAQKNPTAFYLCASSARIGTANQPQHFGDGTRLSIL.

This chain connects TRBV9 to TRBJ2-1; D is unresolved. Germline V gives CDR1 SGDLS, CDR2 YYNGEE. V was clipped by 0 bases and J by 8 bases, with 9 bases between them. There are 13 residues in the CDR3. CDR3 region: CASSVVSGDEQFF. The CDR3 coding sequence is TGTGCCAGCAGCGTAGTATCAGGTGATGAGCAGTTCTTC.

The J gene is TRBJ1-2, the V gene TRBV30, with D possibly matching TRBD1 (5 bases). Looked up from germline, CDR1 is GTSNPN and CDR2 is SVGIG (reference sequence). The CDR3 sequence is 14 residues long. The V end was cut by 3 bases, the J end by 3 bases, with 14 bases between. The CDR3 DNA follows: TGTGCCTGGAGCCGGGTGCGGGGGGACTATGGCTACACCTTC. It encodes CAWSRVRGDYGYTF. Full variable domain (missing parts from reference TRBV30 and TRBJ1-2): SQTIHQWPATLVQPVGSPLSLECTVEGTSNPNLYWYRQAAGRGLQLLFYSVGIGQISSEVPQNLSASRPQDRQFILSSKKLLLSDSGFYLCAWSRVRGDYGYTFGSGTRLTVV.

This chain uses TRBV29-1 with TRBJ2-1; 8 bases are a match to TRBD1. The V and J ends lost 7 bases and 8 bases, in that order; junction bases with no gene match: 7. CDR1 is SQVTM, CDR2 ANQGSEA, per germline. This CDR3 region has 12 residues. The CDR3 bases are TGCAGCGCCCAAGACAGGGGCGATGAGCAGTTCTTC. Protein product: CSAQDRGDEQFF.

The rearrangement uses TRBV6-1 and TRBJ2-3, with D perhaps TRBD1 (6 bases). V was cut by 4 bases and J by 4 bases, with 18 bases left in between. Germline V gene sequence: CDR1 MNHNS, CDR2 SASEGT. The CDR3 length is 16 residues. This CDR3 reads CASSANRVETADTQYF. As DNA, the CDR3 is TGTGCCAGCAGTGCAAACAGGGTCGAAACAGCAGATACGCAGTATTTT.

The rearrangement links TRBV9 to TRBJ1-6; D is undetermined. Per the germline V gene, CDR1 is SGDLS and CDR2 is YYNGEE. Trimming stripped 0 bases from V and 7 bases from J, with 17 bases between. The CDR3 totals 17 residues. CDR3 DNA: TGTGCCAGCAGCGTAGGTCGTAGTCAGGCCAGAAATTCACCCCTCCACTTT. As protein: CASSVGRSQARNSPLHF.

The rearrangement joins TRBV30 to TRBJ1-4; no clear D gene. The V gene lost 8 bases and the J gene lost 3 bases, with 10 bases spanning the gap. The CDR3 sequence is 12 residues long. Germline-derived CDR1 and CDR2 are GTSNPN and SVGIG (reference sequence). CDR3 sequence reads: CAIRHSNEKLFF. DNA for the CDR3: TGTGCCATAAGACACTCTAATGAAAAACTGTTTTTT.

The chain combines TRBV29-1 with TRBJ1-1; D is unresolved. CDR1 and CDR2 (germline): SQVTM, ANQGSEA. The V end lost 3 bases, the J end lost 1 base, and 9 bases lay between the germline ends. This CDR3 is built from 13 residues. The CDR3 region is CSVEVTRNTEAFF. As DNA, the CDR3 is TGCAGCGTTGAGGTGACACGGAACACTGAAGCTTTCTTT. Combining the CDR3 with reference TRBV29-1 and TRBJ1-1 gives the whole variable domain SAVISQKPSRDICQRGTSLTIQCQVDSQVTMMFWYRQQPGQSLTLIATANQGSEATYESGFVIDKFPISRPNLTFSTLTVSNMSPEDSSIYLCSVEVTRNTEAFFGQGTRLTVV.

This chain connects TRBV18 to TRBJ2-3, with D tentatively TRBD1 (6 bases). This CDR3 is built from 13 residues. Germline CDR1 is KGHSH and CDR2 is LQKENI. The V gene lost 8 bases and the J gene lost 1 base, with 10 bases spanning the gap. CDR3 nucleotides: TGTGCCAGCCAACAGGGTGGCACAGATACGCAGTATTTT. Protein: CASQQGGTDTQYF.

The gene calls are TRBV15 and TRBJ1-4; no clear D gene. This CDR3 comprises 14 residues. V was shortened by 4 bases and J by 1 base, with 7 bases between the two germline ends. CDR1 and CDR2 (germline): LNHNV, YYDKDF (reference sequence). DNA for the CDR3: TGTGCCACCAGCATATCGGGAACTAATGAAAAACTGTTTTTT. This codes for CATSISGTNEKLFF.

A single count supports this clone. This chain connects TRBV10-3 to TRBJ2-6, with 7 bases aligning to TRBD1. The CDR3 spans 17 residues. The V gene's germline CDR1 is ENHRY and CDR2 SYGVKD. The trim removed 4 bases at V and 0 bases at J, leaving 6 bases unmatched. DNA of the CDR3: TGTGCCATCAGTGCGTCGACAGGGTCCTCTGGGGCCAACGTCCTGACTTTC. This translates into CAISASTGSSGANVLTF.

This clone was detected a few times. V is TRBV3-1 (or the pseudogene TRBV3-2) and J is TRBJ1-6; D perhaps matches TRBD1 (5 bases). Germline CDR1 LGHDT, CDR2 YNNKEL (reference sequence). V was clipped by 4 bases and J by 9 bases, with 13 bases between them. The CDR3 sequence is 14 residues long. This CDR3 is CASSRGGDGSPLHF. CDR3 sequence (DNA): TGTGCCAGCAGCCGCGGGGGGGACGGTTCACCCCTCCACTTT.

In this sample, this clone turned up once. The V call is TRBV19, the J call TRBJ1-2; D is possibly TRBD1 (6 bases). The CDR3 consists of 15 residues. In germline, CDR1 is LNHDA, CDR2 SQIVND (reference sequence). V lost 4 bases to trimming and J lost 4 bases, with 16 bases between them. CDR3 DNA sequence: TGTGCCAGTAGTAAGTCCCCGATAGGGGGCTATGGCTACACCTTC. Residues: CASSKSPIGGYGYTF.

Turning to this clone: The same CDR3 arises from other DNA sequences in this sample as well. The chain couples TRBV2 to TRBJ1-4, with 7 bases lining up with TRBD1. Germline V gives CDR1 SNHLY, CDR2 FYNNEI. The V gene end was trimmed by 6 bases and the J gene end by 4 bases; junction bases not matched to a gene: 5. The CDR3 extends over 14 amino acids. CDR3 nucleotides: TGTGCCAGCAGCCTTACAGGGGTTAATGAAAAACTGTTTTTT. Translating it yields CASSLTGVNEKLFF.

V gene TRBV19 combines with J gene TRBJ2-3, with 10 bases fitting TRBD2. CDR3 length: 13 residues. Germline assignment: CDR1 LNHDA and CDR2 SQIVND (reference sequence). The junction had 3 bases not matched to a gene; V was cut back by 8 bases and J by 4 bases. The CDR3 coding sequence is TGTGCCAGTTCTAGCGGGGGAGCAGATACGCAGTATTTT. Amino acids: CASSSGGADTQYF.

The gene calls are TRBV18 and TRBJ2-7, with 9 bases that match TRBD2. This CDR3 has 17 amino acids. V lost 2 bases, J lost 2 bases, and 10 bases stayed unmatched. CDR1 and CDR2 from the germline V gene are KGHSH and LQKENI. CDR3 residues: CASSPNLLTSGTYEQYF. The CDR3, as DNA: TGTGCCAGCTCACCAAATCTTTTGACTAGCGGCACCTACGAGCAGTACTTC.

The CDR3 reads CASSEAGQGKTGLSTDTQYF. In DNA form, the CDR3 reads TGTGCCAGCAGTGAAGCTGGACAGGGCAAAACTGGTCTAAGCACAGATACGCAGTATTTT. The chain recombines TRBV2 with TRBJ2-3, with 8 bases that match TRBD1. From germline, CDR1 is SNHLY and CDR2 FYNNEI. The CDR3 has 20 amino acids. Unmatched junction bases numbered 14, after V lost 0 bases and J lost 0 bases.

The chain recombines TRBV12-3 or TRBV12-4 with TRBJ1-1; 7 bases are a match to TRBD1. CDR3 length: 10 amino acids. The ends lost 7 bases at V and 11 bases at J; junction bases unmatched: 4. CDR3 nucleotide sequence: TGTGCCAGCAAGGGACAGAGGGCTTTCTTT. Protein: CASKGQRAFF.